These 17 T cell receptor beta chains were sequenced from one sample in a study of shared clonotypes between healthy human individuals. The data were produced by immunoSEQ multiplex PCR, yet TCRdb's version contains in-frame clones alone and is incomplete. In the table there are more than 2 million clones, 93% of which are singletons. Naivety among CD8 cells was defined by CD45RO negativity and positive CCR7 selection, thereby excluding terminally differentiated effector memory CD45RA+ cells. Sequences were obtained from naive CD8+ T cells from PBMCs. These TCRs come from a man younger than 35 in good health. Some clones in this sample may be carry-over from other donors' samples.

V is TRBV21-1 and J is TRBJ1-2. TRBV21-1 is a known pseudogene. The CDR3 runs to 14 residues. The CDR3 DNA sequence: TGTGCCAGCTCCTTTCGACTGGCTAACTATGGCTACACCTTC. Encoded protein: CASSFRLANYGYTF.

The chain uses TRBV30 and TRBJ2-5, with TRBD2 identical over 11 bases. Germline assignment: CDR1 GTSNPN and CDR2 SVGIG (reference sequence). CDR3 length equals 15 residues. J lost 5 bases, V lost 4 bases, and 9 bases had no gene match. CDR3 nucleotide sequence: TGTGCCTGGAAGGGTAGCGGGAGGGTTGGGGAGACCCAGTACTTC. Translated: CAWKGSGRVGETQYF.

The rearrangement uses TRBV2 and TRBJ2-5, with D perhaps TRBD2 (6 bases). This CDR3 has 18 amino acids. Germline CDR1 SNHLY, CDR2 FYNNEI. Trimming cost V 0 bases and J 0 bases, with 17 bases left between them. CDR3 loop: CASSEALITAGYQETQYF. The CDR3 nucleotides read TGTGCCAGCAGTGAAGCGCTTATTACCGCGGGGTACCAAGAGACCCAGTACTTC.

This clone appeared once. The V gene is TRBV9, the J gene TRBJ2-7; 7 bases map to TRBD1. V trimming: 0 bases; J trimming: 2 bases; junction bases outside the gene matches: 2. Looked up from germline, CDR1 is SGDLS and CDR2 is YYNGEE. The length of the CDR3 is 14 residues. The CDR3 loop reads CASSVEDRAYEQYF. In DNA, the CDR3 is TGTGCCAGCAGCGTAGAAGACAGGGCCTACGAGCAGTACTTC.

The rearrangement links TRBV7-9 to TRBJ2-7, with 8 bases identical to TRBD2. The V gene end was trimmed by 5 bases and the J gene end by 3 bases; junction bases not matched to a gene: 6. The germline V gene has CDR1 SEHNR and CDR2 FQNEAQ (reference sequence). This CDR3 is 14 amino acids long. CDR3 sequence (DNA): TGTGCCAGCAGCATTAGCGGGATCAACTACGAGCAGTACTTC. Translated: CASSISGINYEQYF.

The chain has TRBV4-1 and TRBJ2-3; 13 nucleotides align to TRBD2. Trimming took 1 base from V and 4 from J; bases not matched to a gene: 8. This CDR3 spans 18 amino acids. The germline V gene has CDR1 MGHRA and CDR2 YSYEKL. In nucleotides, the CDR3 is TGCGCCAGCAGCCAAGTAGGACTAGCGGGAGTGGGCCCAGATACGCAGTATTTT. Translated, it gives CASSQVGLAGVGPDTQYF.

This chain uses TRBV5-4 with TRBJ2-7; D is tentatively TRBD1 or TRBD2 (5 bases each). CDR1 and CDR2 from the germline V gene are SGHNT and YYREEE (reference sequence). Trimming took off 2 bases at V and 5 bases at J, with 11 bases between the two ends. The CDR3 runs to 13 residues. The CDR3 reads CASSFVRGHEQYF. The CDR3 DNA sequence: TGTGCCAGCAGCTTTGTGAGGGGTCACGAGCAGTACTTC.

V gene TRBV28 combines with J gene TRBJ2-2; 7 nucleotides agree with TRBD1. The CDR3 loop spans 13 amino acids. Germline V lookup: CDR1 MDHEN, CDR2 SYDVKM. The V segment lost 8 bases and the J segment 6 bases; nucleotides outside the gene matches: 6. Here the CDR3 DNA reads TGTGCCAGCGACAGGGCCGAGGCCGGGGAGCTGTTTTTT. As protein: CASDRAEAGELFF.

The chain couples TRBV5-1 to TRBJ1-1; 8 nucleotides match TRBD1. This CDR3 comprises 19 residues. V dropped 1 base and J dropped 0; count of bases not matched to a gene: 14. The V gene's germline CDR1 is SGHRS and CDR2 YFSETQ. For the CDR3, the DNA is TGCGCCAGCAGCTTGTTGGGGACAGGTACGAGCTTGATGAACACTGAAGCTTTCTTT. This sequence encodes CASSLLGTGTSLMNTEAFF.

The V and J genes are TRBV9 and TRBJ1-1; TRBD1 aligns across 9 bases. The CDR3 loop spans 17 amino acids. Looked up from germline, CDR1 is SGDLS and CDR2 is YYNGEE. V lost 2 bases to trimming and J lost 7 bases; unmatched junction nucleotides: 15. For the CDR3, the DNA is TGTGCCAGCAGCGTGACATCAACAGGGGGCGACGGAGGTGAAGCTTTCTTT. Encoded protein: CASSVTSTGGDGGEAFF.

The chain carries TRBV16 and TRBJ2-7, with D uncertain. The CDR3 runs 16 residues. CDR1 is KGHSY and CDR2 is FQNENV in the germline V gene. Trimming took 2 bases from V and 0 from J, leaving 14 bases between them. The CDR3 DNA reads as TGTGCCAGCAGCCAAGCTGGCGGAATGAGCTCCTACGAGCAGTACTTC. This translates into CASSQAGGMSSYEQYF.

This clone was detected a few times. The DNA of the CDR3 is TGTGCCAGCAGCGGGTACGGACAGGGCCTATATGGCTACACCTTC. Protein: CASSGYGQGLYGYTF. The V and J genes are TRBV9 and TRBJ1-2; 8 bases agree with TRBD1. After removal of 3 bases from V and 5 bases from J, the junction contained 9 bases not matched to a gene. The CDR3 is 15 residues long. In germline, CDR1 is SGDLS, CDR2 YYNGEE.

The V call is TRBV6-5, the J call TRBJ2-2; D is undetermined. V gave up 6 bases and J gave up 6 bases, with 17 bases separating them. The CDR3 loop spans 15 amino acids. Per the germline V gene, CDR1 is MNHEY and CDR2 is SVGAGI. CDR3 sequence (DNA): TGTGCCAGCAGCAGTCCCTTGACAAATCCCGGGGAGCTGTTTTTT. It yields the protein CASSSPLTNPGELFF.

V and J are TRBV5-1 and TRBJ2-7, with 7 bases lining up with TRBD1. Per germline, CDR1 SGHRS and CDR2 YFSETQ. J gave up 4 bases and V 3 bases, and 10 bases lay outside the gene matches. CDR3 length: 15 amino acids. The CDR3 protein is CASSSSRDSLYEQYF. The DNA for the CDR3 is TGCGCCAGCAGCTCGAGCCGGGACAGCCTATACGAGCAGTACTTC.

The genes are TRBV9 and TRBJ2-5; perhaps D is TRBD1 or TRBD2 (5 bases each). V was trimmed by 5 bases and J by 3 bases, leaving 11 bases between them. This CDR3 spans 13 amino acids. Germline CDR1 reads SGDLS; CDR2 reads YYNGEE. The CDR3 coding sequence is TGTGCCAGCAGTCGGGGCAGCGAAGAGACCCAGTACTTC. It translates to CASSRGSEETQYF.

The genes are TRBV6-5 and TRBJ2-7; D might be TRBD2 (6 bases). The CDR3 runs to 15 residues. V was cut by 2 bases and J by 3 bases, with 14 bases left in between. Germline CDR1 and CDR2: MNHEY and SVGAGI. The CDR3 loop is CASSYRAGTFYEQYF. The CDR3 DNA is TGTGCCAGCAGTTACCGGGCGGGAACCTTCTACGAGCAGTACTTC.

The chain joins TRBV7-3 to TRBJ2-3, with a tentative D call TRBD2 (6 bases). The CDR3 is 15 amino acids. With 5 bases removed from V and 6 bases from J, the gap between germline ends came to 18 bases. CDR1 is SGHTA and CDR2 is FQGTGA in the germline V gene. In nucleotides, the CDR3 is TGTGCCAGCAGCGATACTGGCGGGGTGAGGGATACGCAGTATTTT. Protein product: CASSDTGGVRDTQYF.